This TCR beta chain derives from a study of cytomegalovirus exposure and HLA in healthy donors. The PCR contained 60 Vbeta and 13 Jbeta primers. Sequencing used immunoSEQ multiplex PCR; TCRdb keeps in-frame clones, though not all of them. Here the sample spans approximately 150,000 clones, roughly four fifths being singletons. Findings of the study overall: The authors listed 150 or so TCR beta chains as cytomegalovirus-associated.

Points on this clone: What it binds is unknown.

The sequence was collected from a man aged 45-65 years in good health and CMV-seropositive. The sequenced material came from PBMCs.

CDR3 in DNA: TGTGCCAGCAGTTTTAGGGGTGGCACTGAAGCTTTCTTT. It encodes CASSFRGGTEAFF. The chain employs TRBV28 and TRBJ1-1, with D perhaps matching TRBD1 (5 bases). The length of the CDR3 is 13 residues. V lost 3 bases and J 4 bases, leaving 9 bases between the germline ends. Germline V lookup: CDR1 MDHEN, CDR2 SYDVKM.